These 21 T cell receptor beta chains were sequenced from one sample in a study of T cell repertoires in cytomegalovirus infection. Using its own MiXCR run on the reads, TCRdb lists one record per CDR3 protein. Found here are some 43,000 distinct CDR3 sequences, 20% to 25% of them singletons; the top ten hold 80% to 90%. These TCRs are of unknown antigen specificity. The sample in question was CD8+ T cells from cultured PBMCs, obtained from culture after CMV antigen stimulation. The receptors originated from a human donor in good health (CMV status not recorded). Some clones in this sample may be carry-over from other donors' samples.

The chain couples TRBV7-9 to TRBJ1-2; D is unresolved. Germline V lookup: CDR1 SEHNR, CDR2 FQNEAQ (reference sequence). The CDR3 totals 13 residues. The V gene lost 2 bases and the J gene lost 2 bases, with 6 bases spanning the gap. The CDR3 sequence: CASSLQNNYGYTF. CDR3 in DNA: TGTGCCAGCAGCTTACAGAACAACTATGGCTACACCTTC.

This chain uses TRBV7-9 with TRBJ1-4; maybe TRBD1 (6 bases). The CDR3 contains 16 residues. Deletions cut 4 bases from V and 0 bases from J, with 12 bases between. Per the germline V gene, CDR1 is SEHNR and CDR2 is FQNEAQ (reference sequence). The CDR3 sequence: CASSSRQAATNEKLFF. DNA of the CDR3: TGTGCCAGCAGCTCTCGACAGGCGGCAACTAATGAAAAACTGTTTTTT.

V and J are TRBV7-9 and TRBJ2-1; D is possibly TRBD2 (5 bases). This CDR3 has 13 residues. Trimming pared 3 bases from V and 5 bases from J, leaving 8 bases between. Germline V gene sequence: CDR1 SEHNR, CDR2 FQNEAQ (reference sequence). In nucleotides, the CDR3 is TGTGCCAGCAGCTTCGGGATAGACAATGAGCAGTTCTTC. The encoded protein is CASSFGIDNEQFF.

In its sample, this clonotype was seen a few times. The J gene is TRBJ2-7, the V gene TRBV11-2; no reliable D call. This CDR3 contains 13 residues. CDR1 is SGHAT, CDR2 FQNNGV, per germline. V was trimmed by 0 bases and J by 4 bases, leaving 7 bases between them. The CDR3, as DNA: TGTGCCAGCAGCTTAGATATACATTACGAGCAGTACTTC. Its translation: CASSLDIHYEQYF.

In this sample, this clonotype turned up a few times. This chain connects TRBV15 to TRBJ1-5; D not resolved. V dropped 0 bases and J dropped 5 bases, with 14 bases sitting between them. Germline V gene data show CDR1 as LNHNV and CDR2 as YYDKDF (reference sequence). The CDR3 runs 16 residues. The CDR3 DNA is TGTGCCACCAGCAGAGAAGGCGGGAAGGGCTATCAGCCCCAGCATTTT. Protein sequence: CATSREGGKGYQPQHF. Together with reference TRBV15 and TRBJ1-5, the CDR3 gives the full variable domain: DAMVIQNPRYQVTQFGKPVTLSCSQTLNHNVMYWYQQKSSQAPKLLFHYYDKDFNNEADTPDNFQSRRPNTSFCFLDIRSPGLGDTAMYLCATSREGGKGYQPQHFGDGTRLSIL.

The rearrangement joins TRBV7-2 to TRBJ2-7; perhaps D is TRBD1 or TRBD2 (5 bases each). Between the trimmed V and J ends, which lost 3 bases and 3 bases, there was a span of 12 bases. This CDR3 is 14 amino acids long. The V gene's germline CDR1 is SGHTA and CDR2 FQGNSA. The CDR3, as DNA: TGTGCCAGCAGCTTGAGGGGTAGGGACTACGAGCAGTACTTC. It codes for CASSLRGRDYEQYF.

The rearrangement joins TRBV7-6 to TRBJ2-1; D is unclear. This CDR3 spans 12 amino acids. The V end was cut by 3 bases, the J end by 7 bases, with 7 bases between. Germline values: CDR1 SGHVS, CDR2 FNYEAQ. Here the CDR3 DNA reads TGTGCCAGCAGCTTTCCCAGGAATGAGCAGTTCTTC. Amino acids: CASSFPRNEQFF.

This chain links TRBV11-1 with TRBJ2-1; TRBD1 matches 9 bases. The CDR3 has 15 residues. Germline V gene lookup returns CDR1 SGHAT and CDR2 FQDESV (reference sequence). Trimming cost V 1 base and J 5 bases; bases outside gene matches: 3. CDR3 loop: CASSLVRQGDNEQFF. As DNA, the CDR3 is TGTGCCAGCAGCTTAGTTCGACAGGGGGACAATGAGCAGTTCTTC.

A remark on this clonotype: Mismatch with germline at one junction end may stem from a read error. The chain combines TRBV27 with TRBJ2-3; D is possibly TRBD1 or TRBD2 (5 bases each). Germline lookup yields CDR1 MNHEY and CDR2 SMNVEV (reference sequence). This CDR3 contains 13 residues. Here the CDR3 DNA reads TGTGACAGCAGTTTGGGGGTGACAGATACGCAGTATTTT. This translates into CDSSLGVTDTQYF.

The chain's CDR3 is CASSQVLAYSYEQYF. In nucleotides, the CDR3 is TGCGCCAGCAGCCAAGTTTTAGCGTACTCCTACGAGCAGTACTTC. The V and J genes are TRBV4-1 and TRBJ2-7; D is perhaps TRBD2 (5 bases). The CDR3 is 15 amino acids. V was trimmed by 1 base and J by 0 bases, leaving 10 bases between them. Germline V gene data show CDR1 as MGHRA and CDR2 as YSYEKL.

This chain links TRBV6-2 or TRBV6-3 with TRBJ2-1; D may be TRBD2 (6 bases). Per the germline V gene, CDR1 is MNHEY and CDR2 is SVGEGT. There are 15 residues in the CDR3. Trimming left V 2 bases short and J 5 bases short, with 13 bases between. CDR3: CASSYGRGQNNEQFF. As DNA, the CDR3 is TGTGCCAGCAGTTACGGGCGGGGCCAAAACAATGAGCAGTTCTTC.

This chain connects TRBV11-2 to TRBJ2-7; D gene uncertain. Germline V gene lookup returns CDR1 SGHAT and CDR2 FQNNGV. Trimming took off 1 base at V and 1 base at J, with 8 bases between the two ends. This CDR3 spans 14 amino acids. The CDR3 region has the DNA TGTGCCAGCAGCTTAGGGTTAAGGTCCTACGAGCAGTACTTC. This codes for CASSLGLRSYEQYF. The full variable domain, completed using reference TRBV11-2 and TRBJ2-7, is EAGVAQSPRYKIIEKRQSVAFWCNPISGHATLYWYQQILGQGPKLLIQFQNNGVVDDSQLPKDRFSAERLKGVDSTLKIQPAKLEDSAVYLCASSLGLRSYEQYFGPGTRLTVT.

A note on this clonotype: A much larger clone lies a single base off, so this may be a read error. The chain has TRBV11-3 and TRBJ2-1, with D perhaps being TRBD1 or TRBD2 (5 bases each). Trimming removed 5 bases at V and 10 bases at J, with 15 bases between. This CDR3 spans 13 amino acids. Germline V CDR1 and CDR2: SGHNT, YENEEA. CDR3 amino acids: CASSIVDRDEQFF. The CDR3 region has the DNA TGTGCCAGCAGCATAGTCGACCGGGACGAGCAGTTCTTC.

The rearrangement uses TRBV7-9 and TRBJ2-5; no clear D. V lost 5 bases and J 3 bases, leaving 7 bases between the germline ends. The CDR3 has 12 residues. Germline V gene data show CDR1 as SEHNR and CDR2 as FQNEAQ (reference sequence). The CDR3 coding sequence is TGTGCCAGCAGCGCGCCCAAAGAGACCCAGTACTTC. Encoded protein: CASSAPKETQYF.

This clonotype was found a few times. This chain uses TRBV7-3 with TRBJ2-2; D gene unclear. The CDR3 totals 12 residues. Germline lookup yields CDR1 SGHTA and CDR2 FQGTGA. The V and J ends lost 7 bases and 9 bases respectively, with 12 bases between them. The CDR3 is CASTTLSRELFF. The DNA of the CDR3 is TGTGCCAGCACCACCTTATCGAGGGAGCTGTTTTTT.

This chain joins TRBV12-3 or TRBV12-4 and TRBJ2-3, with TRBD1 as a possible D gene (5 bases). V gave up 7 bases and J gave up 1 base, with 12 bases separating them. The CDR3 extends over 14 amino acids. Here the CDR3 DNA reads TGTGCCAGCACCGTAATAGGGGGCACAGATACGCAGTATTTT. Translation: CASTVIGGTDTQYF.

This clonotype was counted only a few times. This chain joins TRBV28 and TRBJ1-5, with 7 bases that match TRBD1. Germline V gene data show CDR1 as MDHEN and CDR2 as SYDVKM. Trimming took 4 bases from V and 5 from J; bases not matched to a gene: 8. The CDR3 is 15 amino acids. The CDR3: CASSWVAGGDQPQHF. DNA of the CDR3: TGTGCCAGCAGTTGGGTGGCAGGGGGTGATCAGCCCCAGCATTTT.

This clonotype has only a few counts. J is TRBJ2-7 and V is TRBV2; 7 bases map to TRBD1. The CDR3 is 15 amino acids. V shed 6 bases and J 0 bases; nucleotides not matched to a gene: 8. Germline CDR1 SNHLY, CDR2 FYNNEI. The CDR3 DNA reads TGTGCCAGCAGGGGGACAGACTACCTCTCCTACGAGCAGTACTTC. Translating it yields CASRGTDYLSYEQYF.

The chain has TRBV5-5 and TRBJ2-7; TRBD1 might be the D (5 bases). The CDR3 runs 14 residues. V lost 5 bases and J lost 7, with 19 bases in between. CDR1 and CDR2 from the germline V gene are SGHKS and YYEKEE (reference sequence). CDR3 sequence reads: CASRAPVGRKEQYF. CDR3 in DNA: TGTGCCAGCAGAGCCCCCGTGGGGCGAAAAGAGCAGTACTTC.

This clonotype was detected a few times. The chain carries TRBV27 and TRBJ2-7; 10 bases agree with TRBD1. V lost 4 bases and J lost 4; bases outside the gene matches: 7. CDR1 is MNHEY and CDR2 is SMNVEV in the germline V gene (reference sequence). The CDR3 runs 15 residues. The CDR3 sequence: CASSSGTGDSYEQYF. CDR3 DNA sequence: TGTGCCAGCAGTTCGGGGACAGGGGACTCTTACGAGCAGTACTTC.

CDR3 sequence (DNA): TGTGCCAGCAGCGTAGATGGAGAAACCTACAATGAGCAGTTCTTC. This gives the protein CASSVDGETYNEQFF. The chain employs TRBV9 and TRBJ2-1; D not resolved. The CDR3 loop spans 15 amino acids. Looked up from germline, CDR1 is SGDLS and CDR2 is YYNGEE. Trimming took off 0 bases at V and 2 bases at J, with 9 bases between the two ends.